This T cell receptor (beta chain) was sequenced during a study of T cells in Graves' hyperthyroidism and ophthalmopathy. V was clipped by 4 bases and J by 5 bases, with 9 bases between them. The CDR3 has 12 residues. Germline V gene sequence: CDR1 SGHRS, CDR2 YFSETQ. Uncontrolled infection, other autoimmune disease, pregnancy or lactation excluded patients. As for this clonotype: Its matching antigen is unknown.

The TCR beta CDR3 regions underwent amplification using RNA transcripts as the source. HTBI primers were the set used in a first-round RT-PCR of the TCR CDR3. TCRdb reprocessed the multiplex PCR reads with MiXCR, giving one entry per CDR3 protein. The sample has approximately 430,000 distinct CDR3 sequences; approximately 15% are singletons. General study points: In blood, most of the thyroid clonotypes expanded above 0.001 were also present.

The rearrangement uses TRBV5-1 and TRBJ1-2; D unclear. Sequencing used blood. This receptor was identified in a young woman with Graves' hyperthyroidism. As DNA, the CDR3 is TGCGCCAGCAGCAACCGGGATTATGGCTACACCTTC. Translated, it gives CASSNRDYGYTF.